This TCR beta chain emerged from a study of molecular identifiers for immune sequencing clone quantification. This clonotype was found a few times. Via MiXCR, TCRdb re-called the PCR reads, giving one row per CDR3 protein. Of a few hundred thousand distinct CDR3 sequences listed, around 23% are singletons. V lost 8 bases and J 3 bases, leaving 24 bases between the germline ends. CDR3 size: 17 residues. This TCR was sampled from a human donor in good health. Some libraries in this study had Jurkat cell RNA spiked in. The rearrangement links TRBV5-3 to TRBJ2-1; D ambiguous. TRBV5-3 is flagged as an ORF with uncertain function. Sequencing was done on a sample of naive CD8+ T cells from blood, with Jurkat cell RNA spiked in. Subset in this sample: FACS-sorted CD8+CD4-CCR7+CD45RA+ naive T cells. As DNA, the CDR3 is TGTGCCAGCACCCTTGTCGCTGCAGCGCCCCACTACAATGAGCAGTTCTTC. Residues: CASTLVAAAPHYNEQFF.